The rows below give T cell receptor beta chains drawn from one sample of a study of CDR3 diversity in severe acne. TCRdb re-derived calls from the PCR reads in MiXCR, one entry per CDR3 protein. In the table there are about 86,000 distinct CDR3 sequences, around 53% of which are singletons. The sequenced sample consisted of blood. The source of these receptors is a male donor in good health, without acne. Both conserved end residues are part of each CDR3. Fields, in order: V gene, J gene, D gene, CDR3 protein. The D gene is left open where the match is weak.

v_gene: TRBV20-1; j_gene: TRBJ2-3; d_gene: TRBD1; CDR3aa: CSGQGGDTQYF
v_gene: TRBV7-2; j_gene: TRBJ2-5; d_gene: -; CDR3aa: CASSRGPLQETQYF
v_gene: TRBV25-1; j_gene: TRBJ2-2; d_gene: -; CDR3aa: CASSPPSRARARELFF
v_gene: TRBV2; j_gene: TRBJ1-1; d_gene: -; CDR3aa: CASSEQTEAFF
v_gene: TRBV24-1; j_gene: TRBJ2-7; d_gene: -; CDR3aa: CATSDEGYGQYF
v_gene: TRBV20-1; j_gene: TRBJ2-7; d_gene: TRBD1; CDR3aa: CSAATRTGFNEQYF
v_gene: TRBV10-2; j_gene: TRBJ2-6; d_gene: TRBD1; CDR3aa: CASKAGGSSGANVLTF
v_gene: TRBV2; j_gene: TRBJ1-2; d_gene: -; CDR3aa: CASSTSKRGGYTF
v_gene: TRBV30; j_gene: TRBJ1-1; d_gene: -; CDR3aa: CAWNVGSFEAFF
v_gene: TRBV7-3; j_gene: TRBJ2-6; d_gene: -; CDR3aa: CASSRDTTSGANVLTF
v_gene: TRBV2; j_gene: TRBJ1-4; d_gene: -; CDR3aa: CARGGNGEKLFF
v_gene: TRBV5-4; j_gene: TRBJ2-7; d_gene: TRBD1; CDR3aa: CASSSTLTGYEQYF
v_gene: TRBV6-1; j_gene: TRBJ1-2; d_gene: -; CDR3aa: CASSEVNGYTF
v_gene: TRBV28; j_gene: TRBJ1-1; d_gene: TRBD1; CDR3aa: CASSRAATPNRGAEAFF
v_gene: TRBV20-1; j_gene: TRBJ1-6; d_gene: -; CDR3aa: CSAREGPGMDSPLHF
v_gene: TRBV7-2; j_gene: TRBJ2-7; d_gene: -; CDR3aa: CASSFRRVAYEQYF
v_gene: TRBV29-1; j_gene: TRBJ2-7; d_gene: TRBD1; CDR3aa: CSRQGDSDYEQYF
v_gene: TRBV11-3; j_gene: TRBJ2-3; d_gene: TRBD1; CDR3aa: CASRLGQGTDTQYF
v_gene: TRBV24-1; j_gene: TRBJ2-3; d_gene: -; CDR3aa: CATRWEDTQYF
v_gene: TRBV7-9; j_gene: TRBJ1-4; d_gene: -; CDR3aa: CASSLSGNEKLFF
v_gene: TRBV11-2; j_gene: TRBJ1-1; d_gene: -; CDR3aa: CASSFRPTDRTEAFF
v_gene: TRBV18; j_gene: TRBJ2-1; d_gene: TRBD2; CDR3aa: CASSLGTSGAYNEQFF
v_gene: TRBV7-2; j_gene: TRBJ2-7; d_gene: -; CDR3aa: CASSLQDLYEQYF